This T cell receptor (beta chain) derives from a study of blood T cell repertoires in COVID-19. Study summary: Samples of COVID-19 (acute and convalescent) were obtained from the United States, Italy and Spain. In each case, the material was cDNA or gDNA derived from T cells, B-cell-depleted T cells, or PBMCs.

Clones were sequenced by immunoSEQ multiplex PCR, and TCRdb holds only the in-frame ones, with some missing. The data contain around 200,000 clones, roughly 80% of them singletons. The V end lost 7 bases, the J end lost 2 bases, and 9 bases lay between the germline ends. CDR3 size: 13 residues. Per germline, CDR1 KGHDR and CDR2 SFDVKD. The sample was peripheral blood. The receptor was isolated from a human donor in a cohort sampled during active COVID-19. V usage is TRBV24-1 and J usage is TRBJ2-3; no definite D call. DNA of the CDR3: TGTGCCACCAGGGGCAGGTTCACAGATACGCAGTATTTT. It specifies CATRGRFTDTQYF.